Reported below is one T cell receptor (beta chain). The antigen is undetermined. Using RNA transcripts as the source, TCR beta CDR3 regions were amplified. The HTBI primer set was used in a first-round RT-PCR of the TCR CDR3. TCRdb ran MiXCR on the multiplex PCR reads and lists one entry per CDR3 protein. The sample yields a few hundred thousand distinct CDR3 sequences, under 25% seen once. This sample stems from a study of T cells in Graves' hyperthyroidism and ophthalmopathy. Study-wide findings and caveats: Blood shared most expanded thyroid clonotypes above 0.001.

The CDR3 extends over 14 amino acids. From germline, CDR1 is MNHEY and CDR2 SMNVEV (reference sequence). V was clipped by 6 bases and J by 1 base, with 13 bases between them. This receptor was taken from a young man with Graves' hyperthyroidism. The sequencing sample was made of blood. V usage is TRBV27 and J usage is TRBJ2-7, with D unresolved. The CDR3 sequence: CASSPTATSYEQYF. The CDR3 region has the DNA TGTGCCAGCAGCCCGACGGCCACGTCCTACGAGCAGTACTTC.